These 20 T cell receptor beta chains were all obtained from the same sample, sequenced in a study of T cell responses to AZD1222 COVID-19 vaccine. Assay: immunoSEQ multiplex PCR; the TCRdb copy retains only in-frame clones and omits some. Of 95,000 to 100,000 clones listed, roughly 84% were seen once; the top ten hold 12% to 15%. Sample: peripheral blood, taken 28 days after the second AZD1222 dose. Source of these receptors: an adult who received the AZD1222 COVID-19 vaccine.

The rearrangement links TRBV5-6 to TRBJ1-1; D may be TRBD1 (5 bases). Germline assignment: CDR1 SGHDT and CDR2 YYEEEE. V lost 2 bases and J 2 bases, leaving 13 bases between the germline ends. The CDR3 length is 15 residues. The DNA for the CDR3 is TGTGCCAGCAGCTTCGTTGTAAGGGGAAACACTGAAGCTTTCTTT. Its translation: CASSFVVRGNTEAFF. Full variable domain (remainder filled in from reference TRBV5-6 and TRBJ1-1): DAGVTQSPTHLIKTRGQQVTLRCSPKSGHDTVSWYQQALGQGPQFIFQYYEEEERQRGNFPDRFSGHQFPNYSSELNVNALLLGDSALYLCASSFVVRGNTEAFFGQGTRLTVV.

J is TRBJ1-5 and V is TRBV7-8, with a tentative D call TRBD1 (6 bases). Germline V gene data show CDR1 as SGHVS and CDR2 as FQNEAQ. The CDR3 runs 15 residues. V dropped 2 bases and J dropped 0 bases, with 8 bases sitting between them. CDR3 sequence reads: CASSLKGDSNQPQHF. The DNA for the CDR3 is TGTGCCAGCAGCTTAAAGGGGGATAGCAATCAGCCCCAGCATTTT.

The chain recombines TRBV6-4 with TRBJ1-1; D possibly corresponds to TRBD1 (5 bases). This CDR3 is built from 14 residues. The germline V gene has CDR1 MRHNA and CDR2 SNTAGT. V was clipped by 6 bases and J by 3 bases, with 14 bases between them. The CDR3 DNA sequence: TGTGCCAGCAGCGAGAGGGGAGTGGACACTGAAGCTTTCTTT. Translating it yields CASSERGVDTEAFF.

This chain uses TRBV3-1 (or the pseudogene TRBV3-2) with TRBJ2-1; D is uncertain. Trimming left V 1 base short and J 2 bases short, with 9 bases between. Germline V lookup: CDR1 LGHDT, CDR2 YNNKEL (reference sequence). There are 15 residues in the CDR3. The CDR3 here is CASSQVTVAYNEQFF. CDR3 sequence (DNA): TGTGCCAGCAGCCAAGTGACGGTGGCCTACAATGAGCAGTTCTTC.

The rearrangement uses TRBV5-6 and TRBJ1-6; D ambiguous. With 4 bases removed from V and 7 bases from J, the gap between germline ends came to 27 bases. Germline V gene sequence: CDR1 SGHDT, CDR2 YYEEEE. The CDR3 extends over 19 amino acids. For the CDR3, the DNA is TGTGCCAGCAGCCGACGTGGACCACCTATCAGCCCGGGAAATTCACCCCTCCACTTT. It translates to CASSRRGPPISPGNSPLHF.

The chain recombines TRBV28 with TRBJ2-1; TRBD2 matches at 8 bases. This CDR3 is built from 15 residues. The germline CDR1 and CDR2 sequences are MDHEN and SYDVKM. V shed 4 bases and J 10 bases; nucleotides not matched to a gene: 12. CDR3 sequence (DNA): TGTGCCAGCAGTTCCATACCCAGCGGGAGCGGGGAGCAGTTCTTC. Translated: CASSSIPSGSGEQFF.

V usage is TRBV15 and J usage is TRBJ2-7; D gene ambiguous. V lost 0 bases and J lost 3, with 15 bases in between. The V gene's germline CDR1 is LNHNV and CDR2 YYDKDF (reference sequence). CDR3 length equals 16 residues. CDR3 sequence (DNA): TGTGCCACCAGCAGAGATTTCACGGCAGGAAACTACGAGCAGTACTTC. It codes for CATSRDFTAGNYEQYF.

This rearrangement joins TRBV6-6 to TRBJ1-6; 7 bases align to TRBD1. The ends lost 7 bases at V and 5 bases at J; junction bases unmatched: 11. The CDR3 extends over 16 amino acids. Germline V gene lookup returns CDR1 MNHNY and CDR2 SVGAGI (reference sequence). CDR3 bases: TGTGCCAGCACAACTCGTTCCCAGGGGGATAATTCACCCCTCCACTTT. Protein product: CASTTRSQGDNSPLHF.

This clone was counted once. The chain has TRBV12-5 and TRBJ1-2; TRBD1 might be the D (6 bases). V was cut by 0 bases and J by 7 bases, with 15 bases left in between. Germline-derived CDR1 and CDR2 are LGHNT and FRNRAP. The CDR3 extends over 15 amino acids. CDR3 residues: CASGLVPGTTPGYTF. In DNA form, the CDR3 reads TGTGCTAGTGGTTTGGTACCCGGGACAACCCCTGGCTACACCTTC. Filled out from reference TRBV12-5 and TRBJ1-2, the complete variable domain reads DARVTQTPRHKVTEMGQEVTMRCQPILGHNTVFWYRQTMMQGLELLAYFRNRAPLDDSGMPKDRFSAEMPDATLATLKIQPSEPRDSAVYFCASGLVPGTTPGYTFGSGTRLTVV.

The chain employs TRBV7-9 and TRBJ1-1; D gene ambiguous. The germline V and J ends were trimmed by 5 bases and 6 bases, with 13 bases remaining between them. CDR3 length: 13 residues. CDR1 is SEHNR and CDR2 is FQNEAQ in the germline V gene (reference sequence). The CDR3 loop is CASSEGMWSEAFF. The CDR3 nucleotides read TGTGCCAGCAGCGAAGGGATGTGGTCTGAAGCTTTCTTT.

DNA for the CDR3: TGCGCCAGCAGCCAAGATCATGAGTTAGACTATGGCTACACCTTC. Its protein product is CASSQDHELDYGYTF. The rearrangement uses TRBV4-1 and TRBJ1-2; D gene uncertain. V shed 0 bases and J shed 3 bases, with 11 bases lying between them. Germline V gene sequence: CDR1 MGHRA, CDR2 YSYEKL. This CDR3 region has 15 residues.

The V and J genes are TRBV2 and TRBJ1-5; 9 bases align to TRBD1. After removal of 5 bases from V and 10 bases from J, the junction contained 15 bases not matched to a gene. The CDR3 extends over 16 amino acids. Germline V gives CDR1 SNHLY, CDR2 FYNNEI. This CDR3 is CASSTPGTGFKEPQHF. In DNA form, the CDR3 reads TGTGCCAGCAGTACGCCCGGGACAGGGTTTAAGGAACCCCAGCATTTT.

CDR3 residues: CASSDPSGTVTGYTF. As DNA, the CDR3 is TGCGCCAGCAGCGACCCCTCCGGGACAGTGACTGGCTACACCTTC. The chain recombines TRBV5-1 with TRBJ1-2; 7 bases align to TRBD1. Germline CDR1 reads SGHRS; CDR2 reads YFSETQ. This CDR3 spans 15 amino acids. The ends lost 4 bases at V and 7 bases at J; junction bases unmatched: 13.

This chain links TRBV7-2 with TRBJ2-1, with 10 nucleotides matching TRBD2. This CDR3 region has 15 residues. Germline V lookup: CDR1 SGHTA, CDR2 FQGNSA. Trimming cost V 4 bases and J 6 bases; bases outside gene matches: 6. The CDR3 here is CASSSTSGIANEQFF. CDR3 bases: TGTGCCAGCAGCTCTACTAGCGGGATAGCCAATGAGCAGTTCTTC.

The J gene is TRBJ1-4, the V gene TRBV4-3; D is ambiguous. Trimming took 1 base from V and 7 from J, leaving 16 bases between them. CDR1 is LGHNA and CDR2 is YSLEER in the germline V gene. The CDR3 sequence is 16 residues long. CDR3 DNA sequence: TGCGCCAGCAGCCAAGGGGCTCCAACTTGGGGTGAAAAACTGTTTTTT. It is translated as CASSQGAPTWGEKLFF.

The chain links TRBV14 to TRBJ2-7; D ambiguous. CDR1 and CDR2 (germline): SGHDN, FVKESK. The CDR3 consists of 13 residues. Trimming stripped 4 bases from V and 1 base from J, with 8 bases between. The CDR3 DNA follows: TGTGCCAGCAGCCGAATACAGTCCTACGAGCAGTACTTC. Protein: CASSRIQSYEQYF.

The J gene is TRBJ1-1, the V gene TRBV6-2 or TRBV6-3; 8 bases line up with TRBD1. V lost 6 bases, J lost 0 bases, and 12 bases stayed unmatched. This CDR3 contains 17 residues. CDR1 and CDR2 (germline): MNHEY, SVGEGT. The CDR3 bases are TGTGCCAGCAGCTCCGACAGGGGAGGGAGCATGAACACTGAAGCTTTCTTT. As protein: CASSSDRGGSMNTEAFF.

V usage is TRBV7-8 and J usage is TRBJ2-7; D gene uncertain. CDR1 and CDR2 from the germline V gene are SGHVS and FQNEAQ. The V gene lost 3 bases and the J gene lost 6 bases, with 12 bases spanning the gap. The CDR3 covers 13 residues. DNA for the CDR3: TGTGCCAGCAGCTTTCTGGGTAGGTCCGAGCAGTACTTC. Its translation is CASSFLGRSEQYF.

J is TRBJ2-5 and V is TRBV24-1, with D tentatively TRBD2 (6 bases). Germline V gene lookup returns CDR1 KGHDR and CDR2 SFDVKD. This CDR3 has 14 residues. V lost 6 bases and J 4 bases, leaving 14 bases between the germline ends. The CDR3, as DNA: TGTGCCACCAGTTCCGACGGGGAGGCAGAGACCCAGTACTTC. Protein sequence: CATSSDGEAETQYF.

The chain links TRBV25-1 to TRBJ2-1; D is ambiguous. Per germline, CDR1 MGHDK and CDR2 SYGVNS. Between the trimmed V and J ends, which lost 1 base and 0 bases, there was a span of 10 bases. The CDR3 has 16 amino acids. The CDR3, as DNA: TGTGCCAGCAGTGAATCGGGCTCCCTCTCCTACAATGAGCAGTTCTTC. Its protein product is CASSESGSLSYNEQFF.